This record looks at one T cell receptor beta chain sequence and its context. Antigen: not known. Participants comprised healthy donors of bone marrow. This record belongs to a study of cytomegalovirus exposure and HLA in healthy donors. Points from the study as a whole: Later analysis showed TCR association rates varying by HLA locus, highest for DRB1 and lowest for HLA-C. TRBV6-2, TRBV6-3 and some other V segments were excluded as indistinguishable. Reports credit the classifier with highly specific, highly sensitive diagnosis of cytomegalovirus status.

Primers: 60 Vbeta forward and 13 Jbeta reverse. Clones were sequenced by immunoSEQ multiplex PCR, and TCRdb holds only the in-frame ones, with some missing. The table records more than 100,000 clones, about 82% of them present only once. The CDR3 sequence is 15 residues long. The V gene's germline CDR1 is SEHNR and CDR2 FQNEAQ (reference sequence). V lost 5 bases and J 4 bases, leaving 14 bases between the germline ends. The receptor's source is a female donor in good health and CMV-seropositive. The chain combines TRBV7-9 with TRBJ1-4; possible D gene TRBD1, 6 bases. Sequencing was performed on PBMCs. The CDR3 sequence is CASSAQGFGNEKLFF. The CDR3 DNA reads as TGTGCCAGCAGCGCTCAGGGGTTTGGTAATGAAAAACTGTTTTTT.